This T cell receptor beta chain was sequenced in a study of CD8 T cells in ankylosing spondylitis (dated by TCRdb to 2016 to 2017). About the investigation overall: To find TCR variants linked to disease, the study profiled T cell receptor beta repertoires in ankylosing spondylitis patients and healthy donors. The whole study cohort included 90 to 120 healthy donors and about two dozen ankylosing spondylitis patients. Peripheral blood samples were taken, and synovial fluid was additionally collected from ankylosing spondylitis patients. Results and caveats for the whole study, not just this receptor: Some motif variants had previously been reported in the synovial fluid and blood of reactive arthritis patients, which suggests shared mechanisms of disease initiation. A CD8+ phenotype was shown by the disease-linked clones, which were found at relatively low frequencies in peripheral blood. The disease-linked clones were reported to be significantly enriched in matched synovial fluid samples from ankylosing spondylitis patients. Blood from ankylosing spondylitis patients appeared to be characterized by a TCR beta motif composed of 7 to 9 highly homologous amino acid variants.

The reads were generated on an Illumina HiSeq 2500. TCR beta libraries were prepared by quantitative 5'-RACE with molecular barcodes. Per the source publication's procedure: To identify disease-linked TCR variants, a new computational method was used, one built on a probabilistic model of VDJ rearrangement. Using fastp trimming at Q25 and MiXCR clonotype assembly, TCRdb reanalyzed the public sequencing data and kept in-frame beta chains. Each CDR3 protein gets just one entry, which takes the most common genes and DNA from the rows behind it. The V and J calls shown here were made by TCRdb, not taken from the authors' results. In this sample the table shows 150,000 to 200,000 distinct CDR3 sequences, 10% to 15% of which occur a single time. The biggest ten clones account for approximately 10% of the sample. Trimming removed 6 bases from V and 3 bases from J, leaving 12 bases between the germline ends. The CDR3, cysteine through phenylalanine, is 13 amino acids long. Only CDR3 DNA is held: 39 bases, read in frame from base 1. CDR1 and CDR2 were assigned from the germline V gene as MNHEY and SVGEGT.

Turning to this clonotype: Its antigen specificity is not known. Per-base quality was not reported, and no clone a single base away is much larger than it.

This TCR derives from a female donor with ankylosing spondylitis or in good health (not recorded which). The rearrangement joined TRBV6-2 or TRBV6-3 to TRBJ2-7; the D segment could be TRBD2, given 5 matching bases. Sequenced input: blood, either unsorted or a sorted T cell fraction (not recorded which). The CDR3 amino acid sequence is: CASRTTGIYEQYF. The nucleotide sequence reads TGTGCCAGCAGGACGACGGGGATCTACGAGCAGTACTTC.